This entry is about one T cell receptor (beta chain). Antigen unknown. Through a sample-barcoded 5' primer and a J-beta primer mix, a second PCR was run for roughly 6 to 12 cycles. TCRdb passed the 5' RACE reads through MiXCR, listing each CDR3 protein once. Counted here are about 800,000 distinct CDR3 sequences, around 25% occurring once; the ten biggest clones make up approximately 4%. The source of the sample is a study of blood T cells in healthy people across ages. Study results and limitations: Older age coincided with a roughly linear decline in TCR beta diversity per million T cells. Whereas aged donors had fewer naive CD4+ cells, long-lived donors had more of them and higher diversity.

The sample was also linked to a second study, of T cells of mothers and their children. That report adds: The M1S primer of the second PCR added sample barcodes and 2-4 random nucleotides.

The receptor comes from a boy aged 10-17 years in good health. Sequencing was carried out using blood.

Here the CDR3 reads CASSYSSQLAGVPNEQFF. CDR3 DNA: TGTGCCAGCAGTTACTCGAGCCAGCTAGCGGGAGTTCCCAATGAGCAGTTCTTC. The chain joins TRBV6-2 or TRBV6-3 to TRBJ2-1; TRBD2 agrees at 10 bases. The CDR3 runs to 18 residues. The germline V gene has CDR1 MNHEY and CDR2 SVGEGT. J was trimmed by 6 bases and V by 0 bases; bases with no gene match: 11.